The TCR beta chain under discussion was sequenced for a study of T cells after yellow fever vaccination. Study-level points and caveats: CD4 and CD8 compartments shared a small share of clonotypes. The study noted that FACS-sorted repertoires could contain abundant clonotypes contaminating from the bulk population.

5'RACE template switching produced TCR cDNA carrying a universal primer site and UMIs. TCRdb re-called the 5' RACE reads through MiXCR, storing one row per CDR3 protein. Altogether about 400,000 distinct CDR3 sequences are present, more than 5.5% being singletons, with the ten largest covering about 15%. This clonotype was counted only a few times. Its antigen is as yet unknown. Specimen: PBMCs, collected 5 days after the yellow fever booster vaccination. The origin of this receptor is a young man who received the YFV17D yellow fever vaccine.

The CDR3 DNA is TGTGCCAGCTCACCACCTGTGCTTCAGGATTGGAGGAGGGCGGCGAACACTGAAGCTTTCTTT. Translating it yields CASSPPVLQDWRRAANTEAFF. V is TRBV18 and J is TRBJ1-1; D not certain. Germline values: CDR1 KGHSH, CDR2 LQKENI. The CDR3 sequence is 21 residues long. Deletions cut 0 bases from V and 1 base from J, with 27 bases between.